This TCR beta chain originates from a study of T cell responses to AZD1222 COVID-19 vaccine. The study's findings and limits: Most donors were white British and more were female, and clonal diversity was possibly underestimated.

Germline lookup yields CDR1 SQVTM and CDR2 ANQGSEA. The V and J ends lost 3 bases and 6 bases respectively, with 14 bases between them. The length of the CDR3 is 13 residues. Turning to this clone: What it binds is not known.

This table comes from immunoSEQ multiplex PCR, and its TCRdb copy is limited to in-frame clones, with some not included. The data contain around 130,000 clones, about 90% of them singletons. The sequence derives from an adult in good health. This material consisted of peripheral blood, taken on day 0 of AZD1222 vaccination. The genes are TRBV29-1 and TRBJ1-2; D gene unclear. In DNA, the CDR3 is TGCAGCGTTGATATAGGCGGGAATCATGGCTACACCTTC. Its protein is CSVDIGGNHGYTF. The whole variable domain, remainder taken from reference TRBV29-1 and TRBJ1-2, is SAVISQKPSRDICQRGTSLTIQCQVDSQVTMMFWYRQQPGQSLTLIATANQGSEATYESGFVIDKFPISRPNLTFSTLTVSNMSPEDSSIYLCSVDIGGNHGYTFGSGTRLTVV.